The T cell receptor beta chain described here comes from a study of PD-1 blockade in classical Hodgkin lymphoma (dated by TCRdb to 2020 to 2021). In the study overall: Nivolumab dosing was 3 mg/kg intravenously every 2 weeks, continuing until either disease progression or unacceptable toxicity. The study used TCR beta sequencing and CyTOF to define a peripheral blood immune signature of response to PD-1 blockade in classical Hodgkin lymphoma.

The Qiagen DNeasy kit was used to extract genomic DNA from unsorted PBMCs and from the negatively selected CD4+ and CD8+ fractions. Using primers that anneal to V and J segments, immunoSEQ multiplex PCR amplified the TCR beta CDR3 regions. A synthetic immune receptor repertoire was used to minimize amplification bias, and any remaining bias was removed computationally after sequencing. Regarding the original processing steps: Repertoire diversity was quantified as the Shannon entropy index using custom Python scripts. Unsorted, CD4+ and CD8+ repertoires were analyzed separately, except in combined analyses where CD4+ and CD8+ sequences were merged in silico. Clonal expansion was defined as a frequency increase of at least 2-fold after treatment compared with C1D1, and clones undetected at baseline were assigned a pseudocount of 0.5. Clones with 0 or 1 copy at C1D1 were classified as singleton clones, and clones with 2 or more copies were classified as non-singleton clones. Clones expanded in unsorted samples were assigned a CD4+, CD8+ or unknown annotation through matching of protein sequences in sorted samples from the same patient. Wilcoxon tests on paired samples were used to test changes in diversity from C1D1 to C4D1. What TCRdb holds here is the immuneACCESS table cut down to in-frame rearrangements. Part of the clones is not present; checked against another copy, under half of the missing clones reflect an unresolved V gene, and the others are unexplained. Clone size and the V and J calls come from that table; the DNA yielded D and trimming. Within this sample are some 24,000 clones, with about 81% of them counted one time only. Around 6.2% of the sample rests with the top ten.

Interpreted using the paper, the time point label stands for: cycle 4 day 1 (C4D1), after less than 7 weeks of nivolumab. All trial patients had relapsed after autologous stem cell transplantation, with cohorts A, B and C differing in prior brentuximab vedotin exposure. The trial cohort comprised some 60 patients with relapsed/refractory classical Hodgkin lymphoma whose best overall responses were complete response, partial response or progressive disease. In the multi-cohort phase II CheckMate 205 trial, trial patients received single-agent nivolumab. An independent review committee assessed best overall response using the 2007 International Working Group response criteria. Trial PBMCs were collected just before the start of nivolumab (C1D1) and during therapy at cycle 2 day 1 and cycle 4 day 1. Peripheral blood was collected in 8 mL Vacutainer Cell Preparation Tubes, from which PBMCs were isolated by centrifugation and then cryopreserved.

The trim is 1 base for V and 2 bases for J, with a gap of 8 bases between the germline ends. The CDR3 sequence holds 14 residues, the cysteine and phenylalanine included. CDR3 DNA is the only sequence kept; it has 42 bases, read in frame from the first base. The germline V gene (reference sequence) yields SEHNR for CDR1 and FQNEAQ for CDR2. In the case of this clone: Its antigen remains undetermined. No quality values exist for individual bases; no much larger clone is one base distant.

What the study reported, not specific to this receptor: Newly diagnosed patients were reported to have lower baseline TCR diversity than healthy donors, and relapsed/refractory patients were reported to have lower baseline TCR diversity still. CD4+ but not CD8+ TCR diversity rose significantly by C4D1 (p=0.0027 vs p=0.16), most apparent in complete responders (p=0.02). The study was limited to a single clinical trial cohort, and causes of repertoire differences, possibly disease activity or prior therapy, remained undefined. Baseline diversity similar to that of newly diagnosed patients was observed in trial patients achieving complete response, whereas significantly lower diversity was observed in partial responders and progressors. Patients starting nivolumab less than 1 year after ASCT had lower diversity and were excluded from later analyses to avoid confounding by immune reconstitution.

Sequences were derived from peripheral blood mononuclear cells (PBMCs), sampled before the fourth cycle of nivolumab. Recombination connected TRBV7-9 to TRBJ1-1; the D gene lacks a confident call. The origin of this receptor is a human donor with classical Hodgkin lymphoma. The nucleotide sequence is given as TGTGCCAGCAGCTTAGTGCGGGAAAACACTGAAGCTTTCTTT. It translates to CASSLVRENTEAFF. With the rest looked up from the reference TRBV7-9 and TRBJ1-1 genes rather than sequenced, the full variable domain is DTGVSQNPRHKITKRGQNVTFRCDPISEHNRLYWYRQTLGQGPEFLTYFQNEAQLEKSRLLSDRFSAERPKGSFSTLEIQRTEQGDSAMYLCASSLVRENTEAFFGQGTRLTVV.